This entry features one TCR beta chain sequence. V was pared by 4 bases and J by 7 bases, with 7 bases between. Germline CDR1 and CDR2: LGHDT and YNNKEL (reference sequence). The CDR3 is 11 residues long. This sample was included in a study of blood T cell repertoires in COVID-19. Study as a whole: COVID-19 samples, acute and convalescent, were from the United States, Italy and Spain. PBMCs, B-cell-depleted T cells, or T cells were the source of the cDNA or gDNA that made up the material.

Original processing notes: Scientists estimated how many nucleated cells there were by amplifying reference gene primers. Repertoires were generated with immunoSEQ multiplex PCR, while TCRdb's copy carries only in-frame clones and drops some. V and J calls and clone size come straight from that table; D and trimming were deduced from the DNA. In the table there are more than 140,000 clones, around 83% of which are singletons. Sequencing was done on a sample of peripheral blood. The receptor was isolated from a human donor in a cohort sampled during active COVID-19. The chain combines TRBV3-1 (or the pseudogene TRBV3-2) with TRBJ2-5; a weak D match, TRBD2 (5 bases). The CDR3: CASSPAATQYF. In DNA form, the CDR3 reads TGTGCCAGCAGCCCAGCGGCGACCCAGTACTTC.